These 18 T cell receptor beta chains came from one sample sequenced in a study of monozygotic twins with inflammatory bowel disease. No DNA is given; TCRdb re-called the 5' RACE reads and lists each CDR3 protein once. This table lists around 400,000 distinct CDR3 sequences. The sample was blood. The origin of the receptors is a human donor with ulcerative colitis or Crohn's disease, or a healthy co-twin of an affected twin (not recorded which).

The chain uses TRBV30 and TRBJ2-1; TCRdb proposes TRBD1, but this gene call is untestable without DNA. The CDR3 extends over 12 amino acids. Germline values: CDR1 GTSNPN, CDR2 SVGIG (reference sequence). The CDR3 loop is CACRPGWDEQFF.

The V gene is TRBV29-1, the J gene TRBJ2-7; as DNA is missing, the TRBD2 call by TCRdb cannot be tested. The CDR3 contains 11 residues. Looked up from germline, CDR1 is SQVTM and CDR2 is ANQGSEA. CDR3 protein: CSAGLAGEQYF.

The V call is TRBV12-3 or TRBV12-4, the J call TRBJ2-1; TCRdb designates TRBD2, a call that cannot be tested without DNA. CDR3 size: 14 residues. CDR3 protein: CASGLPPRANEQFF.

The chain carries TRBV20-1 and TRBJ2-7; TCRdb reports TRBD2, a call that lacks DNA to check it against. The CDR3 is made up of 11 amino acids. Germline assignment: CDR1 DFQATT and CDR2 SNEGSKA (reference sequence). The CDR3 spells CGGRGTYEQYF.

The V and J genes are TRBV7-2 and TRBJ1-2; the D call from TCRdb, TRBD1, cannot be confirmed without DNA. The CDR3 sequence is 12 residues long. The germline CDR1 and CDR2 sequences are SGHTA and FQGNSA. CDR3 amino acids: CASSLEQVGYTF.

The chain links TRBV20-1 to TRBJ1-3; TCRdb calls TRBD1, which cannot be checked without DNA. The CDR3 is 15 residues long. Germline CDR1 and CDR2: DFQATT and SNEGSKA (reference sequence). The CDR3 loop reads CSATEGVSSGNTIYF.

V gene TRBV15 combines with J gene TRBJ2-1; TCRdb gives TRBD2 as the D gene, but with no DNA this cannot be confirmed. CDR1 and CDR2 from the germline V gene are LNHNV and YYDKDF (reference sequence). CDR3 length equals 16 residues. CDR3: CATSRQRLAVAPEQFF. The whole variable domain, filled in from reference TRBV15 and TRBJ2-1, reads DAMVIQNPRYQVTQFGKPVTLSCSQTLNHNVMYWYQQKSSQAPKLLFHYYDKDFNNEADTPDNFQSRRPNTSFCFLDIRSPGLGDTAMYLCATSRQRLAVAPEQFFGPGTRLTVL.

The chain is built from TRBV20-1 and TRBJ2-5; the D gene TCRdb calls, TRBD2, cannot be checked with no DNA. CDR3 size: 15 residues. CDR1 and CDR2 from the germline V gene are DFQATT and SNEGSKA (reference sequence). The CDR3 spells CSARLMTSGKETQYF.

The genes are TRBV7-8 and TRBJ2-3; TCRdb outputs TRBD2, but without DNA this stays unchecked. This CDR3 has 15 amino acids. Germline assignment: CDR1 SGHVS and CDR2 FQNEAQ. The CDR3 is CASSFKAVLTDTQYF.

CDR3 sequence: CATSDPGTGYFF. This sequence joins TRBV24-1 and TRBJ2-1; TCRdb's D gene call, TRBD1, goes unchecked for lack of DNA. The CDR3 consists of 12 residues. The V gene's germline CDR1 is KGHDR and CDR2 SFDVKD.

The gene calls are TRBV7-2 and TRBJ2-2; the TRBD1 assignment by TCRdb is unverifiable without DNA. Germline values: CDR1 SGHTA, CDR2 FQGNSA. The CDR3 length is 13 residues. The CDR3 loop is CASSRQGPGELFF. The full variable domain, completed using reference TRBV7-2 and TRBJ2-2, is GAGVSQSPSNKVTEKGKDVELRCDPISGHTALYWYRQSLGQGLEFLIYFQGNSAPDKSGLPSDRFSAERTGGSVSTLTIQRTQQEDSAVYLCASSRQGPGELFFGEGSRLTVL.

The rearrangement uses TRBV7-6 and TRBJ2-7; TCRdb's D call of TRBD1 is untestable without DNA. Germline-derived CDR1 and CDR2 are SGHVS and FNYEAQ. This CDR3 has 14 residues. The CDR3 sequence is CASSAGTGGYEQYF. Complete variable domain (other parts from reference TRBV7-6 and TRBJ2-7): GAGVSQSPRYKVTKRGQDVALRCDPISGHVSLYWYRQALGQGPEFLTYFNYEAQQDKSGLPNDRFSAERPEGSISTLTIQRTEQRDSAMYRCASSAGTGGYEQYFGPGTRLTVT.

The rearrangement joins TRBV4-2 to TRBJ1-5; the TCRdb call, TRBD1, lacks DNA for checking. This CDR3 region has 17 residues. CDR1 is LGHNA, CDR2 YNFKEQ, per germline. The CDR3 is CASSQIQGQGDYQPQHF.

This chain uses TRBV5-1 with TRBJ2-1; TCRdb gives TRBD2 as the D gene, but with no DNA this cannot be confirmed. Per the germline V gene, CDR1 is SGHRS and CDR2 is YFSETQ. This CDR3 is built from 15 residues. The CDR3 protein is CASSWTSGTYNEQFF.

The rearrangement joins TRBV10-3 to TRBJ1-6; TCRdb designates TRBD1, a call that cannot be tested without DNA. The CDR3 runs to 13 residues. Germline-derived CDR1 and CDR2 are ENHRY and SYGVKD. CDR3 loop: CAFSLNRNSPLHF.

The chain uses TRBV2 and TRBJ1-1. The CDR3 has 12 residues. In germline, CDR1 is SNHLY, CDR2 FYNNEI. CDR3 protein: CASARSNTEAFF.

The chain's CDR3 is CSVLQGASYEQYF. The rearrangement links TRBV29-1 to TRBJ2-7; TCRdb's D call of TRBD1 is untestable without DNA. This CDR3 is built from 13 residues. Germline V lookup: CDR1 SQVTM, CDR2 ANQGSEA.

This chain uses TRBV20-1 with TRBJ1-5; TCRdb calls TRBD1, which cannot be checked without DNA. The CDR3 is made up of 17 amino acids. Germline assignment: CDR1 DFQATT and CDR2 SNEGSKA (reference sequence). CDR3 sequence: CSARERLTRGSNQPQHF.